This T cell receptor beta chain stems from a study of T cell responses to AZD1222 COVID-19 vaccine. Points from the study as a whole: Dominant CD4 TCR responses targeted spike regions 160-218 and 743-854. Baseline antibody screening turned up just a handful of seropositive AZD1222 recipients. It should be noted that donors were predominantly white British and more often female, and clonal diversity was possibly underestimated.

This table comes from immunoSEQ multiplex PCR, and its TCRdb copy is limited to in-frame clones, with some not included. In the table there are over 90,000 clones, about 88% of which are singletons. The germline V gene has CDR1 PRHDT and CDR2 FYEKMQ (reference sequence). The CDR3 loop spans 13 amino acids. V lost 0 bases, J lost 9 bases, and 9 bases lay in between. As concerns this clone: Its antigen remains unidentified.

Sequenced here: peripheral blood, sampled on day 0 of AZD1222 vaccination. The J gene is TRBJ1-5, the V gene TRBV13, with D possibly matching TRBD1 (5 bases). The TCR originated in an adult in good health. The CDR3 protein is CASSLGRGTPQHF. The CDR3 region has the DNA TGTGCCAGCAGCTTAGGCCGGGGGACGCCCCAGCATTTT.